These T cell receptor beta chains were read from a single sample in a study of blood T cells in healthy people across ages. TCRdb reprocessed the 5' RACE reads with MiXCR, giving one entry per CDR3 protein. The sample lists about 680,000 distinct CDR3 sequences; over 45% were seen once. Material for sequencing was blood. The receptors derive from an older woman in good health. Each CDR3 is given with its conserved first and last residue. A D gene is named only where the DNA matches it firmly. Size is omitted from some rows. Given values are once, few, many or a class for expanded clones.

v_call	cdr3_length	j_call	d_call	clone_size	cdr3_nt	cdr3_aa
TRBV5-6	15	TRBJ2-7	-	once	TGTGCCAGCAGCTTGGTGGCAGGGAGTCACTACGAGCAGTACTTC	CASSLVAGSHYEQYF
TRBV7-9	16	TRBJ2-5	TRBD2	few	TGTGCCAGCAGCCGCCAGATCAAGCGGGATCAAGAGACCCAGTACTTC	CASSRQIKRDQETQYF
TRBV29-1	14	TRBJ2-7	TRBD1	-	TGCAGCGTGGAAAGGACAGGAAACACCTACGAGCAGTACTTC	CSVERTGNTYEQYF
TRBV12-3/TRBV12-4	14	TRBJ2-7	TRBD2	-	TGTGCCAGCGTCTATAGCGGGAGGTTGAATGAGCAGTACTTC	CASVYSGRLNEQYF
TRBV20-1	9	TRBJ2-5	-	few	TGCAGTGCTGGTCGGGTGCAGTACTTC	CSAGRVQYF
TRBV28	12	TRBJ1-2	-	once	TGTGCCATCCACTATCGGGGAGGTGGCTACACCTTC	CAIHYRGGGYTF
TRBV24-1	17	TRBJ2-5	TRBD1	few	TGTGCCACCAGTGACCCTACAGGGGCCAATAGAAAAGAGACCCAGTACTTC	CATSDPTGANRKETQYF
TRBV20-1	12	TRBJ2-1	-	-	TGCAGTGCTAGATCTCTGGGCAATGAGCAGTTCTTC	CSARSLGNEQFF
TRBV29-1	14	TRBJ1-2	TRBD1	-	TGCAGCGTTCCTAGGACAGGGGCGGACTATGGCTACACCTTC	CSVPRTGADYGYTF
TRBV29-1	13	TRBJ2-1	TRBD1	few	TGCAGCGTTGTCCGGACAGGGAACAATGAGCAGTTCTTC	CSVVRTGNNEQFF
TRBV12-3/TRBV12-4	18	TRBJ2-3	-	-	TGTGCCAGCAGTGGGGACTTGGGTCAGCATGTCGACACAGATACGCAGTATTTT	CASSGDLGQHVDTDTQYF
TRBV25-1	17	TRBJ2-7	TRBD2	-	TGTGCCAGCAGTGGGCCCCGGCTAGCGGGGGGACCCTACGAGCAGTACTTC	CASSGPRLAGGPYEQYF
TRBV29-1	13	TRBJ2-5	-	few	TGCAGCGTTGGACGAGGCGCCCCGGAGACCCAGTACTTC	CSVGRGAPETQYF
TRBV7-2	15	TRBJ2-1	-	-	TGTGCCAGCAGCCCCTTCGGGAGTAACTACAATGAGCAGTTCTTC	CASSPFGSNYNEQFF
TRBV12-3/TRBV12-4	14	TRBJ2-7	-	-	TGTGCCAGCAGTTTAAAGCAAGGGAAACACGAGCAGTACTTC	CASSLKQGKHEQYF
TRBV21-1	16	TRBJ2-3	-	-	TGTGCCGACGGCTGGACTAGCGGGAGAGGGTCAGATACGCAGTATTTT	CADGWTSGRGSDTQYF
TRBV7-2	15	TRBJ2-7	TRBD2	few	TGTGCCAGCAGCTGGAAAGCGGGAGGGAACGACGAGCAGTACTTC	CASSWKAGGNDEQYF
TRBV3-1	15	TRBJ1-3	-	-	TGTGCCAGCAGCCAGGTACAGCCACCTGGAAACACCATATATTTT	CASSQVQPPGNTIYF
TRBV20-1	11	TRBJ2-1	-	-	TGCAGTGCTAGCCCTACTACCGAGCAGTTCTTC	CSASPTTEQFF
TRBV6-6	13	TRBJ2-1	-	few	TGTGCCACCGCCCCCCAGGGATGGCATGAGCAGTTCTTC	CATAPQGWHEQFF
TRBV27	13	TRBJ2-3	-	-	TGTGCCACCGCAGATTTCCCCACAGATACGCAGTATTTT	CATADFPTDTQYF
TRBV29-1	12	TRBJ2-5	-	-	TGCAGCGTTGAGAGGCAGAACAATCGGCAGTACTTC	CSVERQNNRQYF
TRBV5-8	15	TRBJ2-5	TRBD1	-	TGTGCCAGCAGTTTAAGGACAGGGGTACAAGAGACCCAGTACTTC	CASSLRTGVQETQYF
TRBV7-2	18	TRBJ2-6	TRBD2	few	TGTGCCAGCAGCCAGAAAGCGGGATGGAGCTCTGGGGCCAACGTCCTGACTTTC	CASSQKAGWSSGANVLTF
TRBV4-2	15	TRBJ2-3	-	few	TGTGCCAGCAGCCAAGGGACGGTCGGCACAGATACGCAGTATTTT	CASSQGTVGTDTQYF
TRBV28	16	TRBJ1-1	-	-	TGTGCCAGCAGTTTATGGAAGGGAAGGGTGAACACTGAAGCTTTCTTT	CASSLWKGRVNTEAFF
TRBV21-1	16	TRBJ1-4	-	-	TGTGCCAGCAGGTACAGGGGATCACAGGCTAATGAAAAACTGTTTTTT	CASRYRGSQANEKLFF